A selection of T cell receptor beta chains follows, all from one sample in a study of shared clonotypes between healthy human individuals. Profiling relied on immunoSEQ multiplex PCR, and the TCRdb table lists in-frame clones only, not all of them. In the table there are about 2.1 million clones, 90% to 95% of which are singletons. Input material: naive CD8+ T cells from PBMCs. These receptors all stem from a man aged 18 to 30 in good health. Some clones in this sample may be carry-over from other donors' samples. The CDR3 runs from the conserved cysteine through the conserved F or W. The D gene is left open where the match is weak. Some rows have no size entry. The others give once, few or many, or a class for an expanded clone.

J | D | V | size | DNA | CDR3
TRBJ1-1 | - | TRBV28 | once | TGTGCCAGCACCTGGGGGGCGGAAGCTTTCTTT | CASTWGAEAFF
TRBJ2-7 | TRBD2 | TRBV7-8 | - | TGTGCCAGCAGCGCCACGGCGGGAGATTTCCTCTACGAGCAGTACTTC | CASSATAGDFLYEQYF
TRBJ2-1 | - | TRBV7-9 | - | TGTGCCAGCAGCTTAGCGGGCACTAAGCTAGACAATGAGCAGTTCTTC | CASSLAGTKLDNEQFF
TRBJ2-2 | TRBD2 | TRBV15 | - | TGTGCCACCAGCAGAGGCCGAACTAGCGGCAACACCGGGGAGCTGTTTTTT | CATSRGRTSGNTGELFF
TRBJ1-1 | - | TRBV4-3 | - | TGCGCCAGCAGCCAAGAGGTCAGGAAGAACACTGAAGCTTTCTTT | CASSQEVRKNTEAFF
TRBJ2-7 | TRBD2 | TRBV5-4 | - | TGTGCCAGCAGCCCGGGAATGGGTAGCGGGAGTCTCTACGAGCAGTACTTC | CASSPGMGSGSLYEQYF
TRBJ1-2 | - | TRBV2 | once | TGTGCCAGCAGTGAACGTGAAAGCAACTATGGCTACACCTTC | CASSERESNYGYTF
TRBJ1-1 | - | TRBV9 | once | TGTGCCAGCAGCGTAGAACAGTTCATGAACACTGAAGCTTTCTTT | CASSVEQFMNTEAFF
TRBJ1-2 | - | TRBV27 | - | TGTGCCAGCAGTGGGGGGGTGGGTGGCTACACCTTC | CASSGGVGGYTF
TRBJ2-7 | - | TRBV7-2 | - | TGTGCCATCCGCGGAGGGCAAGGTCCCTACGAGCAGTACTTC | CAIRGGQGPYEQYF
TRBJ2-7 | - | TRBV7-9 | once | TGTGCCAGCAGCTCCGTCACGTTGGAGAAACACGAGCAGTACTTC | CASSSVTLEKHEQYF
TRBJ2-7 | TRBD2 | TRBV10-3 | - | TGTGCCATCAGTGAAGGCGGGAGGGCCCCCTACGAGCAGTACTTC | CAISEGGRAPYEQYF
TRBJ2-7 | - | TRBV28 | - | TGTGCCAGCAGTCCCGAGGGTGAGGGGCTCAGCTCCTACGAGCAGTACTTC | CASSPEGEGLSSYEQYF
TRBJ1-2 | - | TRBV7-8 | - | TGTGCCAGCAGCCATGGGGCATCTAACTATGGCTACACCTTC | CASSHGASNYGYTF
TRBJ2-7 | - | TRBV5-1 | once | TGCGCCAGCAGCTTGGCCAAGCTAGCAGGGTCCTACGAGCAGTACTTC | CASSLAKLAGSYEQYF
TRBJ2-1 | - | TRBV10-3 | - | TGTGCCATCAGCGACGGAGGGGTGGGTGATGAGCAGTTCTTC | CAISDGGVGDEQFF
TRBJ1-1 | - | TRBV27 | - | TGTGCCAGCAGTTTCACAAGATCAAACATGAACACTGAAGCTTTCTTT | CASSFTRSNMNTEAFF
TRBJ1-2 | - | TRBV2 | once | TGTGCCAGCAGTGAAGGGGGCAGGGCCCGACCATATGGCTACACCTTC | CASSEGGRARPYGYTF
TRBJ2-1 | - | TRBV29-1 | - | TGCAGCGTTGGTGTTAGCTCCTACAATGAGCAGTTCTTC | CSVGVSSYNEQFF
TRBJ2-2 | TRBD1 | TRBV30 | - | TGTGCCTGGAGCGACCCCGGACAGGGATACACCGGGGAGCTGTTTTTT | CAWSDPGQGYTGELFF
TRBJ2-1 | - | TRBV27 | - | TGTGCCAGCAGTACCCACTACGACAATGAGCAGTTCTTC | CASSTHYDNEQFF
TRBJ2-2 | - | TRBV14 | - | TGTGCCAGCACCCCAGGGGCCGGCGGGGAGCTGTTTTTT | CASTPGAGGELFF
TRBJ2-1 | - | TRBV28 | - | TGTGCCAGCAGTTTGATAGAGGACAATGAGCAGTTCTTC | CASSLIEDNEQFF
TRBJ2-2 | TRBD1 | TRBV7-9 | - | TGTGCCAGCAGCTCGACCGGGACAGGGAACACCGGGGAGCTGTTTTTT | CASSSTGTGNTGELFF
TRBJ2-3 | - | TRBV7-6 | - | TGTGCCAGCAGCTCTGGGAGAAGGGAGGCAGATACGCAGTATTTT | CASSSGRREADTQYF
TRBJ1-2 | - | TRBV7-2 | - | TGTGCCAGCAGCCTTCGGGACCGAAGCTATGGCTACACCTTC | CASSLRDRSYGYTF
TRBJ1-1 | - | TRBV5-4 | - | TGTGCCAGTTCCCAGGGAGGTGTCGAAGCTTTCTTT | CASSQGGVEAFF
TRBJ2-2 | - | TRBV27 | - | TGTGCCAGCAGTTACGGGAGAAGCACCGGGGAGCTGTTTTTT | CASSYGRSTGELFF
TRBJ2-5 | TRBD2 | TRBV15 | - | TGTGCCACCAGCGTTGGGTGGAGCGGGAAAGAGACCCAGTACTTC | CATSVGWSGKETQYF
TRBJ1-4 | - | TRBV6-6 | once | TGTGCCAGCAGTTACGACGAGGGAGTGGATGAAAAACTGTTTTTT | CASSYDEGVDEKLFF
TRBJ2-5 | - | TRBV4-1 | - | TGCGCCAGCAGCCAAGGGACGCACAAAGAGACCCAGTACTTC | CASSQGTHKETQYF
TRBJ2-3 | - | TRBV7-6 | - | TGTGCCAGCAGCTTCCCCAAGACAGGATTAAGCACAGATACGCAGTATTTT | CASSFPKTGLSTDTQYF
TRBJ2-1 | TRBD2 | TRBV4-2 | - | TGTGCCAGCAGCCAGGAGACTAGCATTGAGCAGTTCTTC | CASSQETSIEQFF
TRBJ1-5 | TRBD1 | TRBV5-1 | - | TGCGCCAGCAGCTTGCCCTCCGTCAGGGGGTACAGCAATCAGCCCCAGCATTTT | CASSLPSVRGYSNQPQHF
TRBJ1-2 | - | TRBV7-9 | - | TGTGCCAGCAGCCCATGGACGGGACCCCCGGCGGGCTACACCTTC | CASSPWTGPPAGYTF
TRBJ2-1 | - | TRBV20-1 | - | TGCAGCTCCCGTTCCTACAATGAGCAGTTCTTC | CSSRSYNEQFF
TRBJ2-1 | - | TRBV27 | once | TGTGCCAGCAGTTTAATAGGGTATAAATTTTTACCTAATGAGCAGTTCTTC | CASSLIGYKFLPNEQFF
TRBJ2-7 | TRBD2 | TRBV7-6 | - | TGTGCCAGCAGCTCTAGGACTAGCGGGAGATTTTACGAGCAGTACTTC | CASSSRTSGRFYEQYF
TRBJ1-2 | - | TRBV27 | - | TGTGCCAGCAGTTTAAACTCCGGGGCTGCCTATGGCTACACCTTC | CASSLNSGAAYGYTF
TRBJ2-3 | TRBD1 | TRBV28 | - | TGTGCCAGCACCCTATGGGGACAGGGTAGCACAGATACGCAGTATTTT | CASTLWGQGSTDTQYF
TRBJ2-3 | TRBD2 | TRBV27 | - | TGTGCCAGCATTCGCAGCGGGACTCCTAGCACAGATACGCAGTATTTT | CASIRSGTPSTDTQYF
TRBJ1-2 | TRBD1 | TRBV27 | - | TGTGCCAGCAGCCCAATAAAGGGGGCAGACGTTAACTATGGCTACACCTTC | CASSPIKGADVNYGYTF
TRBJ1-2 | - | TRBV7-9 | once | TGTGCCAGCAGCTTCGGCGACACCATCTATGGCTACACCTTC | CASSFGDTIYGYTF
TRBJ2-5 | - | TRBV19 | - | TGTGCCAGTAGTATAGTGGGCAGAAAACAAGAGACCCAGTACTTC | CASSIVGRKQETQYF
TRBJ1-1 | - | TRBV7-9 | few | TGTGCCAGCAGCACGACTCTGAACACTGAAGCTTTCTTT | CASSTTLNTEAFF
TRBJ2-7 | TRBD2 | TRBV6-5 | - | TGTGCCAGCAGAGCGGGGACTAGCGCAACCTACGAGCAGTACTTC | CASRAGTSATYEQYF
TRBJ2-2 | - | TRBV12-5 | - | TGTGCTAGTGGTTTGCAGGGCGCGAACACCGGGGAGCTGTTTTTT | CASGLQGANTGELFF
TRBJ2-7 | - | TRBV4-1 | - | TGCGCCAGCAGCCAAGCCCCCCGGCCGGAAGACGAGCAGTACTTC | CASSQAPRPEDEQYF
TRBJ1-5 | - | TRBV27 | - | TGTGCCAGCAGCCCCCCCGGGGGGAGGCCCCAGCATTTT | CASSPPGGRPQHF
TRBJ2-5 | - | TRBV4-1 | - | TGCGCCAGCAGCCAAGCCGGACTCTCAGAGACCCAGTACTTC | CASSQAGLSETQYF
TRBJ2-7 | - | TRBV9 | - | TGTGCCAGCAGCGTAGACGGGGCGGGGAACTCCTACGAGCAGTACTTC | CASSVDGAGNSYEQYF
TRBJ1-1 | - | TRBV6-4 | few | TGTGCCAGCAGTGACTTCGAAGAGGCCCCCACTGAAGCTTTCTTT | CASSDFEEAPTEAFF
TRBJ1-3 | - | TRBV27 | - | TGTGCCAGCAAAACGTCTCGGGGGTCTGGAAACACCATATATTTT | CASKTSRGSGNTIYF
TRBJ2-5 | - | TRBV6-5 | - | TGTGCCAGCAGTTACTCAGCTGGGGGCGAGACCCAGTACTTC | CASSYSAGGETQYF